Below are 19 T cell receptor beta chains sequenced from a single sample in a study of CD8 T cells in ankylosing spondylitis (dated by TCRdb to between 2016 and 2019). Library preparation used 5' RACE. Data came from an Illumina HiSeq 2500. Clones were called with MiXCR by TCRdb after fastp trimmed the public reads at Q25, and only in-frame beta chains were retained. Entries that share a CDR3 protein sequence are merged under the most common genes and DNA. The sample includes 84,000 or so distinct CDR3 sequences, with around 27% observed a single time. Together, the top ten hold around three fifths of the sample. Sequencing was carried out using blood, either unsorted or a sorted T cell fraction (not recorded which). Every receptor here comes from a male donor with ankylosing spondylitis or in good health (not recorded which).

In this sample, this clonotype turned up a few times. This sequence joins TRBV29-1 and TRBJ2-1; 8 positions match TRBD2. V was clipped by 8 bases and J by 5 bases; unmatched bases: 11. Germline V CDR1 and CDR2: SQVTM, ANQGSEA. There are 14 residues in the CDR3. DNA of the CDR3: TGCAGCTCCGAGGGTGTGCGGGAGGACAATGAGCAGTTCTTC. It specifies CSSEGVREDNEQFF.

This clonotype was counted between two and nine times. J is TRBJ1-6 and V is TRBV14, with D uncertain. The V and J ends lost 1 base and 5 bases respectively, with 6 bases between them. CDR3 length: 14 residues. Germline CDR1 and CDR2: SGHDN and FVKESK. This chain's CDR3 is CASSQALHNSPLHF. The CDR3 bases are TGTGCCAGCAGCCAAGCGCTCCATAATTCACCCCTCCACTTT.

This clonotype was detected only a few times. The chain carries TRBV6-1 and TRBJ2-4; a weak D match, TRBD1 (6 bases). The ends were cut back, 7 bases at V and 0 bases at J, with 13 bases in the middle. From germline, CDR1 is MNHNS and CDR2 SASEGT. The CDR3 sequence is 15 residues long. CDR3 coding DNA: TGTGCCAGCAAAGGGACATACTTAGCCAAAAACATTCAGTACTTC. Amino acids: CASKGTYLAKNIQYF.

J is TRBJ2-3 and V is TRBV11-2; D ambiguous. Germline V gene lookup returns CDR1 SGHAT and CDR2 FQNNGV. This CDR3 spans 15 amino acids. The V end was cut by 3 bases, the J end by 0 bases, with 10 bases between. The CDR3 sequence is CASSFGTTSTDTQYF. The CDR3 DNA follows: TGTGCCAGCAGCTTCGGAACAACTAGCACAGATACGCAGTATTTT.

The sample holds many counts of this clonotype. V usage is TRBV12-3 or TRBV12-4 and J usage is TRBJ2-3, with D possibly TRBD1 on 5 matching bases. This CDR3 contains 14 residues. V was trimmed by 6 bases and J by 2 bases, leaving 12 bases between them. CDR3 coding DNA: TGTGCCAGCAGGTACAGGTCGAACACAGATACGCAGTATTTT. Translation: CASRYRSNTDTQYF.

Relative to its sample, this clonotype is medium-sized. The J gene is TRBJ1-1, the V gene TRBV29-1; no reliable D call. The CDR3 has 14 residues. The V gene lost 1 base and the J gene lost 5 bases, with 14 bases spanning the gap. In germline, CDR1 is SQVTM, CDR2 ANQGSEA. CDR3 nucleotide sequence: TGCAGCGTTGAAGCCGGGCCGGGCTTAACTGAAGCTTTCTTT. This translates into CSVEAGPGLTEAFF.

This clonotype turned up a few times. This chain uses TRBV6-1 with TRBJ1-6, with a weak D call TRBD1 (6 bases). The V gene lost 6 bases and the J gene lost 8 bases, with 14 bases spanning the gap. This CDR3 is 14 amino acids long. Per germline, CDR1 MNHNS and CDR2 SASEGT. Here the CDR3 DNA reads TGTGCCAGCAGCCCTGGACAGAATTATTCACCCCTCCACTTT. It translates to CASSPGQNYSPLHF.

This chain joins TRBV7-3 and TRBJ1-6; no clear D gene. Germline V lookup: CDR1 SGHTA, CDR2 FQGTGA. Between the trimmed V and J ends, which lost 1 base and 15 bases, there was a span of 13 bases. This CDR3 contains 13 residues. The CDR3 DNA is TGTGCCAGCAGCTTAAGGTCCGGGGATCTCCTCCACTTT. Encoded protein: CASSLRSGDLLHF.

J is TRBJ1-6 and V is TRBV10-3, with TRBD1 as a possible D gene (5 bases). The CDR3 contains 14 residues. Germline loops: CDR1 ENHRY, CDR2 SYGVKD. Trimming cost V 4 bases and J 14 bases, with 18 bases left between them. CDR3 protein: CAISVDGTGAALHF. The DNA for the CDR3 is TGTGCCATCAGTGTCGACGGGACGGGCGCGGCCCTCCACTTT.

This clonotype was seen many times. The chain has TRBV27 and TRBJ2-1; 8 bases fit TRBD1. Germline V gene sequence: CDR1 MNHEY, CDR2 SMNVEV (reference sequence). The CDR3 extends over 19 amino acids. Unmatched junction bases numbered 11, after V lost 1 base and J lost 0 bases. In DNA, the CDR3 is TGTGCCAGCAGTTTATGGATTGCACAGGGGGTTATCTCCTACAATGAGCAGTTCTTC. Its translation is CASSLWIAQGVISYNEQFF.

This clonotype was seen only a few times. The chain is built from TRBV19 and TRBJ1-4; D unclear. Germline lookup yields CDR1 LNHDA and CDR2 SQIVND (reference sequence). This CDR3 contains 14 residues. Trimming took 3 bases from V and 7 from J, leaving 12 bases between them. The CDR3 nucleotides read TGTGCCAGTAGTATCTCTATCCGGGGTGAAAAACTGTTTTTT. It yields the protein CASSISIRGEKLFF.

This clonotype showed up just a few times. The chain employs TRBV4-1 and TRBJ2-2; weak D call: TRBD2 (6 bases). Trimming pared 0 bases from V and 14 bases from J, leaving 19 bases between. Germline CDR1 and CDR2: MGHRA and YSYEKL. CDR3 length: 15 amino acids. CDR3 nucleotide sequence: TGCGCCAGCAGCCAAGATGTCCGGGGACTTAGGAAACTGTTTTTT. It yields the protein CASSQDVRGLRKLFF.

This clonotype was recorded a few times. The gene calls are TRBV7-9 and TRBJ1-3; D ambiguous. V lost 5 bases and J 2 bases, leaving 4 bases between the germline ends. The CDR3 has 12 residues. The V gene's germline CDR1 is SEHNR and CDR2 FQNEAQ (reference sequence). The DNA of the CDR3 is TGTGCCAGCAGCACCACTGGAAACACCATATATTTT. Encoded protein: CASSTTGNTIYF.

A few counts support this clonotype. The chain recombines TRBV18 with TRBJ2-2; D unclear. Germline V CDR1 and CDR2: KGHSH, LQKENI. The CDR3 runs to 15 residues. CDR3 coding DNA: TGTGCTAGTAGAAGAGCAGTCGCGAACACCGGGGAGCTGTTTTTT. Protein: CASRRAVANTGELFF.

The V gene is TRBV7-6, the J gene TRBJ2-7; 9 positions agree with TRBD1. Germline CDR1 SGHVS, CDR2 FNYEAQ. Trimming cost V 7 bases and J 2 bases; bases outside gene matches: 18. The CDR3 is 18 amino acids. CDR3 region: CASTDEGQGFPPTYEQYV. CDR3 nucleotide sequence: TGTGCCAGCACCGACGAGGGACAGGGATTCCCTCCTACCTACGAGCAGTACGTC.

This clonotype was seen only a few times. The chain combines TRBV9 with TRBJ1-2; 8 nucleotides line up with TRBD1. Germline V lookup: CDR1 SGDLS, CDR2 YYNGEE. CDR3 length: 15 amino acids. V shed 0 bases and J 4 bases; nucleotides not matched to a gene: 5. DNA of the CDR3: TGTGCCAGCAGCGTAGCAGGGGGGACAGGCTATGGCTACACCTTC. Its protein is CASSVAGGTGYGYTF.

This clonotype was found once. CDR3 protein: CASAAGGGEDEQYF. CDR3 bases: TGTGCCAGCGCAGCTGGGGGGGGAGAGGACGAGCAGTACTTC. The chain uses TRBV6-1 and TRBJ2-7, with 7 bases that match TRBD2. The V gene's germline CDR1 is MNHNS and CDR2 SASEGT. J gave up 5 bases and V 8 bases, and 12 bases lay outside the gene matches. The CDR3 is 14 amino acids.

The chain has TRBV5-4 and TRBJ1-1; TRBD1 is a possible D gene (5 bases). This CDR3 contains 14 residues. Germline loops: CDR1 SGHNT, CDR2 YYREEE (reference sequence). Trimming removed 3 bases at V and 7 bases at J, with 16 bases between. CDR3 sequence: CASSWVDSSGEAFF. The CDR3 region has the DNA TGTGCCAGCAGCTGGGTTGACAGTTCGGGTGAAGCTTTCTTT.

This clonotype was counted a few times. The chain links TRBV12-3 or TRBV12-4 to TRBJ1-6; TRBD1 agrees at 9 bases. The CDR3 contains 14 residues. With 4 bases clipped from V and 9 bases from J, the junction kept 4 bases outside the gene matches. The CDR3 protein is CASSSGTGFSPLHF. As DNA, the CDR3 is TGTGCCAGCAGTTCCGGGACAGGGTTTTCACCCCTCCACTTT.